The clone carrying this T cell receptor (beta chain) was seen a few times. The sample is drawn from a study of blood T cell repertoires in COVID-19. The CDR3 runs to 12 residues. Germline-derived CDR1 and CDR2 are SEHNR and FQNEAQ (reference sequence). Trimming stripped 1 base from V and 12 bases from J, with 13 bases between. The protocol was immunoSEQ multiplex PCR, while the TCRdb copy is restricted to in-frame clones and leaves out a portion. The sample yields approximately 200,000 clones, 70% to 85% seen once. The V and J genes are TRBV7-9 and TRBJ2-7, with a weak D call TRBD1 (5 bases). The origin of this receptor is a human donor with acute or convalescent COVID-19. The donor label of this sample is uncertain. Source material: peripheral blood. CDR3 amino acids: CASSLGSGPRYF. Written as DNA, the CDR3 is TGTGCCAGCAGCTTAGGATCAGGGCCCCGGTACTTC. Based on the CDR3 plus reference TRBV7-9 and TRBJ2-7, the full variable domain is DTGVSQNPRHKITKRGQNVTFRCDPISEHNRLYWYRQTLGQGPEFLTYFQNEAQLEKSRLLSDRFSAERPKGSFSTLEIQRTEQGDSAMYLCASSLGSGPRYFGPGTRLTVT.